A single sample gave rise to the 10 T cell receptor beta chains below, sequenced in a study of cytomegalovirus exposure and HLA in healthy donors (dated by TCRdb to the late 2010s). Libraries came from the immunoSEQ multiplex PCR assay. Entries here come from immuneACCESS through TCRdb and include only in-frame sequences with V and J called. Some clones fail to appear in such tables; in the studies checked, an unresolved V gene covers under half of the shortfall, and the cause of the remainder is unknown. Across this sample there are 120,000 or so clones, with about nine tenths seen only once. More than 1.5% of the sample goes to the ten largest clones. The sequenced sample consisted of PBMCs. These receptors were obtained from a woman under 30 in good health and CMV-seronegative.

The chain recombines TRBV2 with TRBJ2-3; 13 bases fit TRBD2. Trimming took 6 bases from V and 2 from J; bases not matched to a gene: 5. Germline CDR1 SNHLY, CDR2 FYNNEI. The CDR3 is made up of 16 amino acids. As DNA, the CDR3 is TGTGCCAGCAGCCGGGGACTAGCGGGATCCACAGATACGCAGTATTTT. Translation: CASSRGLAGSTDTQYF.

The chain has TRBV30 and TRBJ1-2, with TRBD1 as a possible D gene (5 bases). The CDR3 sequence is 13 residues long. CDR1 is GTSNPN, CDR2 SVGIG, per germline (reference sequence). Trimming took 5 bases from V and 4 from J, leaving 14 bases between them. The CDR3 loop reads CAWLSQGGYGYTF. The CDR3 DNA is TGTGCCTGGTTGTCCCAGGGAGGCTATGGCTACACCTTC.

The gene calls are TRBV19 and TRBJ1-2; a possible D gene is TRBD1 (6 bases). V was pared by 4 bases and J by 2 bases, with 8 bases between. There are 13 residues in the CDR3. Germline CDR1 reads LNHDA; CDR2 reads SQIVND (reference sequence). The CDR3 sequence: CASSTGQNYGYTF. The CDR3 DNA follows: TGTGCCAGTAGTACTGGACAGAACTATGGCTACACCTTC.

The chain joins TRBV29-1 to TRBJ2-7; 7 nucleotides align to TRBD2. Germline CDR1 and CDR2: SQVTM and ANQGSEA. This CDR3 is 13 amino acids long. Trimming removed 7 bases from V and 0 bases from J; junction bases left unmatched: 6. The CDR3, as DNA: TGCAGCGCCAAACTAGCGTTCTCCTACGAGCAGTACTTC. Translating it yields CSAKLAFSYEQYF.

The rearrangement uses TRBV19 and TRBJ2-2; D uncertain. Germline V gene sequence: CDR1 LNHDA, CDR2 SQIVND (reference sequence). Trimming stripped 2 bases from V and 6 bases from J, with 4 bases between. This CDR3 comprises 12 residues. The CDR3 spells CASSIRAGELFF. For the CDR3, the DNA is TGTGCCAGTAGTATACGGGCCGGGGAGCTGTTTTTT.

V and J are TRBV12-5 and TRBJ2-2, with TRBD1 matching 9 bases. The CDR3 has 13 amino acids. The V segment lost 8 bases and the J segment 3 bases; nucleotides outside the gene matches: 1. Per germline, CDR1 LGHNT and CDR2 FRNRAP. The CDR3 sequence: CASRTGDTGELFF. The CDR3 DNA is TGTGCTAGTAGGACAGGGGACACCGGGGAGCTGTTTTTT.

The gene calls are TRBV6-8 and TRBJ2-1; unclear D gene. V lost 4 bases to trimming and J lost 4 bases, with 26 bases between them. CDR3 length: 19 amino acids. CDR1 is MNHGY and CDR2 is SAAAGT in the germline V gene. CDR3 sequence reads: CASSWVIDEARVRYNEQFF. For the CDR3, the DNA is TGTGCCAGCAGTTGGGTTATTGACGAAGCGAGAGTCCGATACAATGAGCAGTTCTTC.

This clone has a single count. The chain uses TRBV28 and TRBJ2-7, with 8 bases lining up with TRBD1. The junction had 8 bases not matched to a gene; V was cut back by 6 bases and J by 4 bases. Germline V CDR1 and CDR2: MDHEN, SYDVKM. This CDR3 region has 14 residues. The chain's CDR3 is CASSSQGGGYEQYF. The CDR3 DNA reads TGTGCCAGCAGCTCACAGGGGGGCGGTTACGAGCAGTACTTC.

This rearrangement joins TRBV18 to TRBJ2-5; 9 bases are shared with TRBD1. CDR1 and CDR2 from the germline V gene are KGHSH and LQKENI. The CDR3 length is 14 residues. The ends lost 7 bases at V and 5 bases at J; junction bases unmatched: 8. CDR3 coding DNA: TGTGCCAGCTACCATCGACAGGGGGACGAGACCCAGTACTTC. It yields the protein CASYHRQGDETQYF.

The chain has TRBV19 and TRBJ2-6, with TRBD1 identical over 7 bases. Per the germline V gene, CDR1 is LNHDA and CDR2 is SQIVND (reference sequence). This CDR3 region has 15 residues. V gave up 6 bases and J gave up 4 bases; unmatched junction bases: 6. The CDR3 nucleotides read TGTGCCAGTAGCAAAACAGGGGTCGGGGCCAACGTCCTGACTTTC. This sequence encodes CASSKTGVGANVLTF. Together with reference TRBV19 and TRBJ2-6, the CDR3 gives the full variable domain: DGGITQSPKYLFRKEGQNVTLSCEQNLNHDAMYWYRQDPGQGLRLIYYSQIVNDFQKGDIAEGYSVSREKKESFPLTVTSAQKNPTAFYLCASSKTGVGANVLTFGAGSRLTVL.